The 20 T cell receptor beta chains below were found in one sample sequenced in a study of TIL therapy for anti-PD-1-resistant metastatic lung cancer. The libraries were made with immunoSEQ v3. Assay: immunoSEQ multiplex PCR; the TCRdb copy retains only in-frame clones and omits some. The table lists about 57,000 clones, 79% of them singletons. Indicated time point: pre-treatment sample, taken before nivolumab and TIL therapy. The sample consisted of blood, taken at baseline. Receptors originate from a woman aged 30-79 years with non-small cell lung cancer.

CDR3 amino acids: CAISGTENYGYTF. CDR3 nucleotides: TGTGCCATCAGTGGTACTGAGAACTATGGCTACACCTTC. The V call is TRBV10-3, the J call TRBJ1-2; D gene uncertain. In germline, CDR1 is ENHRY, CDR2 SYGVKD. V dropped 4 bases and J dropped 2 bases, with 8 bases sitting between them. The length of the CDR3 is 13 residues.

The chain recombines TRBV19 with TRBJ2-5, with 10 nucleotides matching TRBD1. V shed 7 bases and J 6 bases; nucleotides not matched to a gene: 8. CDR3 length: 14 residues. Germline assignment: CDR1 LNHDA and CDR2 SQIVND (reference sequence). Here the CDR3 DNA reads TGTGCCAGTAAATCAGGGACAGGGGCGAAGACCCAGTACTTC. It codes for CASKSGTGAKTQYF.

The chain recombines TRBV27 with TRBJ2-3; possible D gene TRBD2, 5 bases. V dropped 4 bases and J dropped 4 bases, with 24 bases sitting between them. The CDR3 sequence is 18 residues long. Germline V gene sequence: CDR1 MNHEY, CDR2 SMNVEV (reference sequence). CDR3 DNA sequence: TGTGCCAGCAGTTCGCGACTGACTACGGCGAGTTTAGCAGATACGCAGTATTTT. Its protein is CASSSRLTTASLADTQYF.

The chain couples TRBV4-3 to TRBJ1-2, with 11 bases identical to TRBD1. J was trimmed by 4 bases and V by 4 bases; bases with no gene match: 5. The length of the CDR3 is 15 residues. Looked up from germline, CDR1 is LGHNA and CDR2 is YSLEER. CDR3 nucleotide sequence: TGCGCCAGCAGCCCTGGGACAGGGGGAGGCTATGGCTACACCTTC. Translated, it gives CASSPGTGGGYGYTF.

The V gene is TRBV6-1, the J gene TRBJ2-3, with 8 nucleotides matching TRBD1. This CDR3 comprises 15 residues. Germline loops: CDR1 MNHNS, CDR2 SASEGT. The trim removed 6 bases at V and 2 bases at J, leaving 7 bases unmatched. CDR3 protein: CASRGQGTYTDTQYF. The CDR3 DNA sequence: TGTGCCAGCAGAGGACAGGGAACCTACACAGATACGCAGTATTTT.

The chain links TRBV25-1 to TRBJ1-1; a weak D match, TRBD1 (6 bases). V was pared by 6 bases and J by 3 bases, with 17 bases between. The V gene's germline CDR1 is MGHDK and CDR2 SYGVNS. There are 15 residues in the CDR3. The CDR3 loop is CASSPPRGRDTEAFF. CDR3 sequence (DNA): TGTGCCAGCAGCCCCCCCAGGGGCAGGGACACTGAAGCTTTCTTT.

This clone turned up a few times. This chain joins TRBV11-1 and TRBJ2-3; D uncertain. CDR1 SGHAT and CDR2 FQDESV come from the germline V gene (reference sequence). This CDR3 is built from 13 residues. V lost 0 bases and J 3 bases, leaving 4 bases between the germline ends. CDR3 nucleotide sequence: TGTGCCAGCAGCTTAGCAGGGACAGATACGCAGTATTTT. It yields the protein CASSLAGTDTQYF.

This chain connects TRBV5-6 to TRBJ1-1; D unclear. Between the trimmed V and J ends, which lost 3 bases and 1 base, there was a span of 13 bases. The CDR3 covers 15 residues. CDR1 and CDR2 (germline): SGHDT, YYEEEE. CDR3 region: CASSSGLGQNTEAFF. CDR3 sequence (DNA): TGTGCCAGCAGCTCCGGCCTTGGGCAGAACACTGAAGCTTTCTTT. Filled out from reference TRBV5-6 and TRBJ1-1, the complete variable domain reads DAGVTQSPTHLIKTRGQQVTLRCSPKSGHDTVSWYQQALGQGPQFIFQYYEEEERQRGNFPDRFSGHQFPNYSSELNVNALLLGDSALYLCASSSGLGQNTEAFFGQGTRLTVV.

The V and J genes are TRBV5-8 and TRBJ2-3; 13 bases agree with TRBD2. V shed 5 bases and J 2 bases; nucleotides not matched to a gene: 5. The CDR3 consists of 16 residues. CDR1 SGHTS and CDR2 YDEGEE come from the germline V gene. In DNA, the CDR3 is TGTGCCAGCAGATCGGGACTAGCGGGGAACACAGATACGCAGTATTTT. It specifies CASRSGLAGNTDTQYF. The variable domain in full, completed from reference TRBV5-8 and TRBJ2-3, reads EAGVTQSPTHLIKTRGQQATLRCSPISGHTSVYWYQQALGLGLQFLLWYDEGEERNRGNFPPRFSGRQFPNYSSELNVNALELEDSALYLCASRSGLAGNTDTQYFGPGTRLTVL.

The V and J genes are TRBV19 and TRBJ2-7; D call uncertain. Per the germline V gene, CDR1 is LNHDA and CDR2 is SQIVND (reference sequence). The V and J ends lost 5 bases and 1 base respectively, with 12 bases between them. This CDR3 is 14 amino acids long. The CDR3 DNA reads TGTGCCAGTAGTCCCACAGTCCCGTCCTACGAGCAGTACTTC. Translated, it gives CASSPTVPSYEQYF.

The chain joins TRBV5-4 to TRBJ2-7; 13 bases match TRBD2. CDR1 and CDR2 (germline): SGHNT, YYREEE (reference sequence). Losses at the gene ends were 3 bases for V and 4 bases for J; bases not matched to a gene: 4. The CDR3 totals 15 residues. The CDR3 DNA is TGTGCCAGCAGCTCGCCGGGACTAGCGGGATACGAGCAGTACTTC. It codes for CASSSPGLAGYEQYF.

The chain employs TRBV28 and TRBJ2-7; TRBD1 matches 8 bases. The CDR3 contains 13 residues. V lost 10 bases to trimming and J lost 7 bases; unmatched junction nucleotides: 12. Germline V gene lookup returns CDR1 MDHEN and CDR2 SYDVKM. Written as DNA, the CDR3 is TGTGCCACCATCAGGGGGCCGGCGCAGGAGCAGTACTTC. It encodes CATIRGPAQEQYF. The variable domain in full, completed from reference TRBV28 and TRBJ2-7, reads DVKVTQSSRYLVKRTGEKVFLECVQDMDHENMFWYRQDPGLGLRLIYFSYDVKMKEKGDIPEGYSVSREKKERFSLILESASTNQTSMYLCATIRGPAQEQYFGPGTRLTVT.

In its sample, this clone was seen once. The J gene is TRBJ2-3, the V gene TRBV4-3, with TRBD2 identical over 9 bases. The J segment lost 1 base and the V segment lost 1 base, leaving 3 bases of the junction unmatched. This CDR3 has 16 amino acids. Per germline, CDR1 LGHNA and CDR2 YSLEER. The DNA for the CDR3 is TGCGCCAGCAGCCAAGGATGGACTAGCGGCACAGATACGCAGTATTTT. It is translated as CASSQGWTSGTDTQYF.

V and J are TRBV2 and TRBJ2-5; D gene ambiguous. Gene TRBJ2-7 matches the end of the DNA better, so the J call may be wrong. The CDR3 has 14 residues. CDR1 is SNHLY, CDR2 FYNNEI, per germline. CDR3 sequence reads: CASSEVTPTYEQYF. In DNA, the CDR3 is TGTGCCAGCAGTGAAGTAACTCCAACCTACGAGCAGTACTTC.

The chain uses TRBV19 and TRBJ2-2, with unresolved D. Trimming took off 2 bases at V and 1 base at J, with 5 bases between the two ends. CDR3 length: 14 residues. Germline values: CDR1 LNHDA, CDR2 SQIVND (reference sequence). The CDR3 DNA reads TGTGCCAGTAGTATATCGGTGAACACCGGGGAGCTGTTTTTT. This encodes CASSISVNTGELFF.

This clone was picked up a small number of times. V and J are TRBV27 and TRBJ1-2; 10 bases align to TRBD1. The CDR3 is made up of 14 amino acids. After removal of 4 bases from V and 10 bases from J, the junction contained 9 bases not matched to a gene. Germline V gene lookup returns CDR1 MNHEY and CDR2 SMNVEV (reference sequence). This CDR3 is CASSYRQGAQDYTF. For the CDR3, the DNA is TGTGCCAGCAGTTATCGACAGGGGGCGCAGGACTACACCTTC.

This chain joins TRBV6-6 and TRBJ2-7; 11 bases map to TRBD1. This CDR3 contains 15 residues. Per the germline V gene, CDR1 is MNHNY and CDR2 is SVGAGI (reference sequence). Trimming removed 2 bases from V and 0 bases from J; junction bases left unmatched: 0. CDR3 region: CASSYGTGGSYEQYF. CDR3 DNA sequence: TGTGCCAGCAGTTACGGGACAGGGGGCTCCTACGAGCAGTACTTC.

This sequence joins TRBV2 and TRBJ2-1; TRBD1 agrees at 10 bases. Trimming took 8 bases from V and 6 from J; bases not matched to a gene: 7. Germline CDR1 and CDR2: SNHLY and FYNNEI. This CDR3 contains 14 residues. The CDR3 here is CASWGQGTANEQFF. The CDR3 DNA reads TGTGCCAGCTGGGGACAGGGGACGGCCAATGAGCAGTTCTTC.

The chain has TRBV30 and TRBJ1-1, with D hard to call. V lost 2 bases and J lost 0, with 7 bases in between. Germline V CDR1 and CDR2: GTSNPN, SVGIG (reference sequence). The CDR3 is 13 amino acids. In DNA, the CDR3 is TGTGCCTGGAGTCCCCCAATGAACACTGAAGCTTTCTTT. Translating it yields CAWSPPMNTEAFF.

The chain's CDR3 is CASSLAAGYQETQYF. The CDR3 coding sequence is TGTGCCAGCAGCTTAGCGGCGGGGTACCAAGAGACCCAGTACTTC. The chain combines TRBV7-2 with TRBJ2-5, with TRBD2 as a possible D gene (6 bases). This CDR3 is built from 15 residues. Trimming shortened V by 0 bases and J by 0 bases, and 8 bases separated the two germline ends. Germline V gene lookup returns CDR1 SGHTA and CDR2 FQGNSA.